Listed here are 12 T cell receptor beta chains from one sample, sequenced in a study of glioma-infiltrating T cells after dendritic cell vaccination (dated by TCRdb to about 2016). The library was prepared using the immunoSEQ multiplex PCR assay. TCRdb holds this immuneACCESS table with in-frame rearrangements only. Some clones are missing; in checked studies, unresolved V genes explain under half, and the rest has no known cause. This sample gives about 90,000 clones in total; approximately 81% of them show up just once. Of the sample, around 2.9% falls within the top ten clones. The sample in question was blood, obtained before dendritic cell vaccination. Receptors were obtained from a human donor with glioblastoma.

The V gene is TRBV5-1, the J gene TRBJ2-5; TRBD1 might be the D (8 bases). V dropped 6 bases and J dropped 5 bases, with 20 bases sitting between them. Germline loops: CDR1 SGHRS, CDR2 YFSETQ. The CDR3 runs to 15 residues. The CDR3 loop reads CASMFWTGRGETQYF. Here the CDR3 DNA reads TGCGCCAGCATGTTCTGGACAGGGCGGGGGGAGACCCAGTACTTC.

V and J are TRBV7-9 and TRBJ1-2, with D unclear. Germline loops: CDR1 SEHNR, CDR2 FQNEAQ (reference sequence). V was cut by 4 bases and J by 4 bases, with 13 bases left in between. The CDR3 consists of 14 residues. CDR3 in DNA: TGTGCCAGCAGCTCGTACATAGAGGGCTATGGCTACACCTTC. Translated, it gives CASSSYIEGYGYTF. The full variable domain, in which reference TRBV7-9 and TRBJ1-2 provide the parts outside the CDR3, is DTGVSQNPRHKITKRGQNVTFRCDPISEHNRLYWYRQTLGQGPEFLTYFQNEAQLEKSRLLSDRFSAERPKGSFSTLEIQRTEQGDSAMYLCASSSYIEGYGYTFGSGTRLTVV.

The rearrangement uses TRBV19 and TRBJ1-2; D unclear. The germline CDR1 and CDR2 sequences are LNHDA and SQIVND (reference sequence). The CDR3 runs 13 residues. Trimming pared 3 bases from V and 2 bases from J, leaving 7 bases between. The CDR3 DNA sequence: TGTGCCAGTAGTATTCGAGAAAACTATGGCTACACCTTC. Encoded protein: CASSIRENYGYTF.

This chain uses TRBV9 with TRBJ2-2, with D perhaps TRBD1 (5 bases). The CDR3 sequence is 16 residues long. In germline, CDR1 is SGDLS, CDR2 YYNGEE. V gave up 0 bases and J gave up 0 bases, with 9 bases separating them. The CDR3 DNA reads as TGTGCCAGCAGCGTAGGAAAGGGGACGAACACCGGGGAGCTGTTTTTT. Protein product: CASSVGKGTNTGELFF.

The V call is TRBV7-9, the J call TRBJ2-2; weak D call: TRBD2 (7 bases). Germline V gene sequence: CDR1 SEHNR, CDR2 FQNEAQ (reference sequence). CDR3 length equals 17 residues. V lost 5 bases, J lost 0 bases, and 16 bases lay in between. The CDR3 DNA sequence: TGTGCCAGCAGCAATGGGGGGGCTTACGCGAACACCGGGGAGCTGTTTTTT. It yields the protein CASSNGGAYANTGELFF.

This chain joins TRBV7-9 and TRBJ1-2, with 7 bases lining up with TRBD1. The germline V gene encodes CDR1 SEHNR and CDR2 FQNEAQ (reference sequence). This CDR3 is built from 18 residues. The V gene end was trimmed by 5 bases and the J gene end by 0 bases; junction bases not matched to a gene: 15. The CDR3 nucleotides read TGTGCCAGCAGCACAGACAGGGTGTTCATTCCAGCTAACTATGGCTACACCTTC. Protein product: CASSTDRVFIPANYGYTF.

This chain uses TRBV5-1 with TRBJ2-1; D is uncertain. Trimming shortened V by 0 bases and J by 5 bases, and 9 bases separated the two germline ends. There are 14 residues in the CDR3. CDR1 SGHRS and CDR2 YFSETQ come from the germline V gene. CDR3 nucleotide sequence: TGCGCCAGCAGCTTGGCCGTCAGAAACAATGAGCAGTTCTTC. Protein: CASSLAVRNNEQFF. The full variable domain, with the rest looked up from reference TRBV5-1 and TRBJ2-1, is KAGVTQTPRYLIKTRGQQVTLSCSPISGHRSVSWYQQTPGQGLQFLFEYFSETQRNKGNFPGRFSGRQFSNSRSEMNVSTLELGDSALYLCASSLAVRNNEQFFGPGTRLTVL.

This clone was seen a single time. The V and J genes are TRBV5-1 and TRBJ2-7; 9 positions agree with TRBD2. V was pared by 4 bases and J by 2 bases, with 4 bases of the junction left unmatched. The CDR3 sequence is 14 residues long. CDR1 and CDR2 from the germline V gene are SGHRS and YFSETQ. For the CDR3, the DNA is TGCGCCAGCAGCCAGACTAGCGGTGCCTACGAGCAGTACTTC. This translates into CASSQTSGAYEQYF.

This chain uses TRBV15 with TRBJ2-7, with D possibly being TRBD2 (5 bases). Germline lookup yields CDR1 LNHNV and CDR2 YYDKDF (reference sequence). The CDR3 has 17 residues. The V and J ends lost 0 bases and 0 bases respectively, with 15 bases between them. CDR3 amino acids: CATSREGYGELSYEQYF. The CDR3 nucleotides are TGTGCCACCAGCAGAGAAGGGTACGGGGAACTCTCCTACGAGCAGTACTTC.

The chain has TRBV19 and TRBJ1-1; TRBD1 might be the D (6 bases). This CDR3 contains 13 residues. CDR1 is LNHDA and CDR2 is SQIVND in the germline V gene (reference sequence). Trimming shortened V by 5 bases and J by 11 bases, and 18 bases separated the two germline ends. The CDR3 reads CASSPPDGGAAFF. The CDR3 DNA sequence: TGTGCCAGTAGTCCACCTGACGGGGGGGCGGCTTTCTTT.

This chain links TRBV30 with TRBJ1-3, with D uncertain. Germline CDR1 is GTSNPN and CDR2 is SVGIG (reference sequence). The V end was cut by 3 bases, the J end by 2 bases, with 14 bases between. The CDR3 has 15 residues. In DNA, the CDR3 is TGTGCCTGGAGCGGTCATGCGGGGACTGGAAACACCATATATTTT. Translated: CAWSGHAGTGNTIYF.

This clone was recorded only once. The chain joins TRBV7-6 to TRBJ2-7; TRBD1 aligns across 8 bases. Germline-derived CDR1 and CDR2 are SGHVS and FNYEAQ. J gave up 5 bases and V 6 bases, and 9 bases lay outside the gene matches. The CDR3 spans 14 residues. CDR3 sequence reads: CASSFGQGRDEQYF. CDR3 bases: TGTGCCAGCAGTTTCGGACAGGGACGGGACGAGCAGTACTTC.